This TCR beta chain was recovered during a study of a mutant IDH1 vaccine in newly diagnosed glioma. Turning to this clone: Its matching antigen is unknown.

CDR3 length: 13 amino acids. Per the germline V gene, CDR1 is MNHEY and CDR2 is SVGAGI. Trimming left V 6 bases short and J 6 bases short, with 12 bases between. This sample's time point: week 5, during vaccination. Topical imiquimod was applied with each vaccine dose, which held 300 ug of mutant IDH1 20-mer peptide. Method: immunoSEQ multiplex PCR; TCRdb's copy keeps in-frame clones and lacks some. The data show around 46,000 clones, around 80% seen once. This chain connects TRBV6-5 to TRBJ2-1; tentatively, D is TRBD1 (5 bases). This clonotype originated in a middle-aged man with glioma. The sample in question was PBMCs, obtained from a glioma patient whose treatment included an IDH1 peptide vaccine. CDR3 nucleotide sequence: TGTGCCAGCAGCCCCGTGGGGCCCAATGAGCAGTTCTTC. Amino acids: CASSPVGPNEQFF.